This paragraph reports one T cell receptor beta chain. Trimming took off 6 bases at V and 5 bases at J, with 8 bases between the two ends. CDR3 length equals 12 residues. Germline loops: CDR1 MDHEN, CDR2 SYDVKM. These data belong to a study of cytomegalovirus exposure and HLA in healthy donors. PCR employed 60 Vbeta and 13 Jbeta primers. Data came from immunoSEQ multiplex PCR; TCRdb stores just in-frame clones and leaves some out. The table includes 140,000 to 150,000 clones, 65% to 75% detected once. The source is a man aged 60 to 69 in good health and CMV-seronegative. J is TRBJ1-5 and V is TRBV28, with a possible D match to TRBD1 (5 bases). The sequenced material came from PBMCs. CDR3 amino acids: CASRDSDQPQHF. DNA for the CDR3: TGTGCCAGCAGAGACAGTGATCAGCCCCAGCATTTT.